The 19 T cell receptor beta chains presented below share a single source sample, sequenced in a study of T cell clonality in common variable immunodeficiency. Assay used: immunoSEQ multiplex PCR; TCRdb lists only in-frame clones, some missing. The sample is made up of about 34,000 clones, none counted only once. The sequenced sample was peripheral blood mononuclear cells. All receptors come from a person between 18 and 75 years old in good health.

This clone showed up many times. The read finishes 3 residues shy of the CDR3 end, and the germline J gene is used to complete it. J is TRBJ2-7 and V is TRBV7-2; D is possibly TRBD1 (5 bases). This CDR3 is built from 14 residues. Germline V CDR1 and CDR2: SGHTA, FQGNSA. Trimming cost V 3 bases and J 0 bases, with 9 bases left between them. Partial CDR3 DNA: TGTGCCAGCAGCTTGGGGCGGAGCTCCTACGAG. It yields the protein CASSLGRSSYE. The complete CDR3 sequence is CASSLGRSSYEQYF.

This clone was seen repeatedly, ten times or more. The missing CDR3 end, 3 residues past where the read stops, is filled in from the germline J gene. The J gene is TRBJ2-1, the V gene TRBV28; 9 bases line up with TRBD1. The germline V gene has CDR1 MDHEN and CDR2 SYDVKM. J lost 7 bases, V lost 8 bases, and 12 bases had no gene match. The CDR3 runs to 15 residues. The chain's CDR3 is CASSISGTGLNEQFF. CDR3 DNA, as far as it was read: TGTGCCAGCTCAATCAGCGGGACAGGGTTAAATGAG.

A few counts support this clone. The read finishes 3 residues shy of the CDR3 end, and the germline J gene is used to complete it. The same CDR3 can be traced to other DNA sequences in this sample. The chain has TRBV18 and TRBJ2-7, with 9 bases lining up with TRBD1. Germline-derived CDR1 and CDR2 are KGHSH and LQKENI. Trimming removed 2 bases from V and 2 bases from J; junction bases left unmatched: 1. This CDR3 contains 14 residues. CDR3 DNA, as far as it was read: TGTGCCAGCTCACCAGGGACAGGGCCCTACGAG. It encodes CASSPGTGPYE. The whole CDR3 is CASSPGTGPYEQYF.

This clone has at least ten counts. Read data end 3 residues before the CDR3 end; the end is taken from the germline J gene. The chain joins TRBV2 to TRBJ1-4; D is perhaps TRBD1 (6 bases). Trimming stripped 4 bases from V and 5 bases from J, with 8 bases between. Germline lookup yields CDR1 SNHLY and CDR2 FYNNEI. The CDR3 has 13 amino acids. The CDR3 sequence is CASSGGQNEKLFF. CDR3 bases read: TGTGCCAGCAGTGGGGGGCAAAATGAAAAA.

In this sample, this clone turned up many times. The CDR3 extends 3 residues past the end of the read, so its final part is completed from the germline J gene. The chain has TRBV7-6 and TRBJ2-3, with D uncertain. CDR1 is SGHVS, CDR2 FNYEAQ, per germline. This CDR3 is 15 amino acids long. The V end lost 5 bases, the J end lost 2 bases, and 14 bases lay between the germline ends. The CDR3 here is CASSPQSPFTDTQYF. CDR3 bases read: TGTGCCAGCAGCCCACAGTCCCCCTTCACAGATACG.

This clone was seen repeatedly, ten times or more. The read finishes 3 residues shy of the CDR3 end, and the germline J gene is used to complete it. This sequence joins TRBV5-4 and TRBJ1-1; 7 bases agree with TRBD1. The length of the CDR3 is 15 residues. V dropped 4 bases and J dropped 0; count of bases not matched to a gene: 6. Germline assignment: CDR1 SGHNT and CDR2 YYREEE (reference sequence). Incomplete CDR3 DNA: TGTGCCAGCAGCCCCCGACAGGGACTGAACACTGAA. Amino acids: CASSPRQGLNTE. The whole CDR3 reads CASSPRQGLNTEAFF.

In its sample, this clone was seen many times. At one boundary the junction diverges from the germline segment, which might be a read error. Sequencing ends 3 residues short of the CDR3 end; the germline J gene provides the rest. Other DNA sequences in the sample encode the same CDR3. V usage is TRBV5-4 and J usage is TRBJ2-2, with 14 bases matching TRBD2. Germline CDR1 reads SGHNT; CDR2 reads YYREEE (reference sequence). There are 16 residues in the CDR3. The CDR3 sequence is CASRLGLAGADGELFF. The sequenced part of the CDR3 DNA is TGTGCCAGCAGATTGGGACTAGCGGGAGCAGACGGGGAG.

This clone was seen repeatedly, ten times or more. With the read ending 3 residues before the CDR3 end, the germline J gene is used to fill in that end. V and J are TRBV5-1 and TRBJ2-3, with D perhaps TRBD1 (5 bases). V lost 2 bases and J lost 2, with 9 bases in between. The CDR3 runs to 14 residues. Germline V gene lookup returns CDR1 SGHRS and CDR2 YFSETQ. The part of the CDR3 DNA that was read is TGCGCCAGCAGCTTCGACAGAAACACAGATACG. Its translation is CASSFDRNTDT. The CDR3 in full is CASSFDRNTDTQYF.

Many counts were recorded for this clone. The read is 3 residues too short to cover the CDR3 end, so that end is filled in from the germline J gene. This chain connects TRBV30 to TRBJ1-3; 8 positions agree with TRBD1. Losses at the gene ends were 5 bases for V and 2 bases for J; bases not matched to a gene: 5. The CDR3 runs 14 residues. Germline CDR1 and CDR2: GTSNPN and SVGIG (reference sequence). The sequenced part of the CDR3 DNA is TGTGCCTGGTACAGGGGGAGGACTGGAAACACC. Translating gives CAWYRGRTGNT. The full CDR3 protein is CAWYRGRTGNTIYF.

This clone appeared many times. Partial CDR3 DNA: TGCGCCAGCAGCTTGTACACAGATACG. Translating gives CASSLYTDT. The full CDR3 protein is CASSLYTDTQYF. The chain uses TRBV5-1 and TRBJ2-3; D unresolved. The read terminates 3 residues ahead of where the CDR3 ends, so the germline J gene completes it. Germline assignment: CDR1 SGHRS and CDR2 YFSETQ. The germline V and J ends were trimmed by 1 base and 2 bases, with 2 bases remaining between them. There are 12 residues in the CDR3.

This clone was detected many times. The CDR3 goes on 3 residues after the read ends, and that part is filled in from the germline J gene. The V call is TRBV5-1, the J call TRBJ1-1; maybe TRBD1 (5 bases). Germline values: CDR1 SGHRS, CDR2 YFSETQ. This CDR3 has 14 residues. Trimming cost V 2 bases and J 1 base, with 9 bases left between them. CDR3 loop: CASSLGVGNTEAFF. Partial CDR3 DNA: TGCGCCAGCAGCTTAGGGGTGGGGAACACTGAA.

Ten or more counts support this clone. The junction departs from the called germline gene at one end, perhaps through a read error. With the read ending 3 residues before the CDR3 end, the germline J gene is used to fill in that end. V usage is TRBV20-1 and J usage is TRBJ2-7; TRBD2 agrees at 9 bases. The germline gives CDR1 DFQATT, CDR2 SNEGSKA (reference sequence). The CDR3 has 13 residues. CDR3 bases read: TGCAGTGCTTTTAGCGGGAGCTCCCACGAG. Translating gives CSAFSGSSHE. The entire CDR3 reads CSAFSGSSHEQYF.

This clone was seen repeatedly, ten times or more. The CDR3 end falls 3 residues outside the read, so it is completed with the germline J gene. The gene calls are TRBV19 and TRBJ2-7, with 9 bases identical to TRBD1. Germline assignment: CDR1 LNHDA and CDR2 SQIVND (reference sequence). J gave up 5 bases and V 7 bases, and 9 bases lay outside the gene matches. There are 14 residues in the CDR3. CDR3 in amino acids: CASTPGQGINEQYF. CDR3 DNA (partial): TGTGCCAGTACCCCGGGACAGGGTATTAACGAG.

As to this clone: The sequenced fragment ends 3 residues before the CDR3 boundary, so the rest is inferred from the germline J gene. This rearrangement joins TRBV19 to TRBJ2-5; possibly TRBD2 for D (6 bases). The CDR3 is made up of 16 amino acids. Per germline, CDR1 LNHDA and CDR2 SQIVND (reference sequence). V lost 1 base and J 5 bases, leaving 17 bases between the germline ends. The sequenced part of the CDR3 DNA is TGTGCCAGTAGTATAGCTCTACCGACTAGTGGGGAGACC. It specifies CASSIALPTSGET. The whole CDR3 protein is CASSIALPTSGETQYF.

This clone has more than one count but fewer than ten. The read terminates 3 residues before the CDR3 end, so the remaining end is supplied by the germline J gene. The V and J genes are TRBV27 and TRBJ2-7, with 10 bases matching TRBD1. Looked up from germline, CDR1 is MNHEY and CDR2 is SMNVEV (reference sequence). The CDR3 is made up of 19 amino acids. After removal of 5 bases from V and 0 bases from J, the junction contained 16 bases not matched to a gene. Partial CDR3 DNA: TGTGCCAGCAGTCCCTCTCGGGACAGGGGCGCCACATACTCCTACGAG. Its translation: CASSPSRDRGATYSYE. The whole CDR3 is CASSPSRDRGATYSYEQYF.

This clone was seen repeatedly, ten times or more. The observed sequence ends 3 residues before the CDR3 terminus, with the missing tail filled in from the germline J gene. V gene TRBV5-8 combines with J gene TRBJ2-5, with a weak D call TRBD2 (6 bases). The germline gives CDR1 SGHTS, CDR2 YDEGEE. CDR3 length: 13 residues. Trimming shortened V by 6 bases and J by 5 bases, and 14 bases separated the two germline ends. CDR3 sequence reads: CASIPGSGETQYF. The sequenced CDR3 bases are TGTGCCAGCATCCCCGGGAGCGGGGAGACC.

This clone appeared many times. CDR3 DNA, as far as it was read: TGTGCCAGCAGCTCCTGGGACAGGGGGCCCGAGACC. This gives the protein CASSSWDRGPET. The whole CDR3 sequence reads CASSSWDRGPETQYF. The chain combines TRBV7-9 with TRBJ2-5; 12 nucleotides agree with TRBD1. Coverage ceases 3 residues before the CDR3 finishes, and the germline J gene fills in the end. The CDR3 spans 15 residues. V trimming: 4 bases; J trimming: 5 bases; junction bases outside the gene matches: 5. Germline V lookup: CDR1 SEHNR, CDR2 FQNEAQ (reference sequence). Based on the CDR3 plus reference TRBV7-9 and TRBJ2-5, the full variable domain is DTGVSQNPRHKITKRGQNVTFRCDPISEHNRLYWYRQTLGQGPEFLTYFQNEAQLEKSRLLSDRFSAERPKGSFSTLEIQRTEQGDSAMYLCASSSWDRGPETQYFGPGTRLLVL.

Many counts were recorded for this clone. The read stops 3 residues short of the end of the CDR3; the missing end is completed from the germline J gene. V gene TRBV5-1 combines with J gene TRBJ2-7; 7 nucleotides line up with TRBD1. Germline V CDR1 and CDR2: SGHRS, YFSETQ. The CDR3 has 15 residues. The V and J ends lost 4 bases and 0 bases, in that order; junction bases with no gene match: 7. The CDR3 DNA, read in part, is TGCGCCAGCAGCAGAGAGACAGGGATCTCCTACGAG. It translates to CASSRETGISYE. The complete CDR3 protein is CASSRETGISYEQYF.

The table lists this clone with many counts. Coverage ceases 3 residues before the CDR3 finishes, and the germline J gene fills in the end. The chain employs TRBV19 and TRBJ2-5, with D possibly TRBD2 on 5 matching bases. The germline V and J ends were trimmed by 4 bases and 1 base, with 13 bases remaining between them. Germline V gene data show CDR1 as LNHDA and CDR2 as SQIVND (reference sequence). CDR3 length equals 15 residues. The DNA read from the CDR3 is TGTGCCAGTAGTACCGGTCGGCTAGCCCAAGAGACC. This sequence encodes CASSTGRLAQET. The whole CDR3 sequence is CASSTGRLAQETQYF.